This section outlines one T cell receptor (beta chain) sequence together with its context. Its matching antigen is unknown. The authors gated naive CD8+ T cells as CD45RO-CCR7+CD27+CD95-. CDR1 LNHNV and CDR2 YYDKDF come from the germline V gene (reference sequence). This CDR3 has 16 amino acids. This specimen comes from a study of CXCR3-negative and CXCR3-positive naive CD8 T cells. Study findings and constraints: Memory CD8+ cells showed much lower diversity, while both naive subsets displayed comparably high diversity. Memory, not naive, CXCR3-negative and CXCR3-positive cells differed in TRBV-TRBJ usage. When CXCR3-positive naive cells were set against CXCR3-negative naive cells, the former had more hydrophobic TRB CDR3s.

cDNA libraries for TRB were generated by 5' RACE incorporating UMI labels. From its re-call of the 5' RACE reads, TCRdb lists each CDR3 protein once, without DNA. Its listing shows some 10,000 distinct CDR3 sequences. The clonotype originates from a human donor in good health. Some clones in this sample may be carry-over from other donors' samples. This chain joins TRBV15 and TRBJ2-1; with no DNA, the TCRdb D assignment of TRBD1 cannot be verified. The specimen was naive CXCR3- CD8+ T cells from blood. Subset indicated: CD45RO-CCR7+CD27+CD95- naive CD8+ T cells lacking CXCR3 (TNR3-). CDR3 in amino acids: CATSRDGGAYYNEQFF.